Below, one T cell receptor (beta chain) is given with its context. This CDR3 is also generated by other DNA sequences in the sample. This specimen belongs to a study of blood T cell repertoires in COVID-19. Across the whole study: The United States, Italy and Spain provided the acute and convalescent COVID-19 samples. PBMCs, B-cell-depleted T cells, or T cells were the source of the cDNA or gDNA that made up the material.

Authors' data handling: For nucleated cells, counts were estimated from reference gene primer amplification. The protocol was immunoSEQ multiplex PCR, while the TCRdb copy is restricted to in-frame clones and leaves out a portion. V, J and clone size reflect that table, while D and trimming were determined from the DNA. This table holds 90,000 to 150,000 clones, about four fifths found once. V gave up 1 base and J gave up 2 bases; unmatched junction bases: 2. The CDR3 length is 14 residues. The V gene's germline CDR1 is SQVTM and CDR2 ANQGSEA. This chain links TRBV29-1 with TRBJ2-3; 8 bases line up with TRBD2. This TCR came from a woman older than 75 with acute or convalescent COVID-19. Sequences were obtained from peripheral blood. CDR3 in amino acids: CSVEGSGATDTQYF. CDR3 DNA: TGCAGCGTTGAAGGTAGCGGGGCCACAGATACGCAGTATTTT.